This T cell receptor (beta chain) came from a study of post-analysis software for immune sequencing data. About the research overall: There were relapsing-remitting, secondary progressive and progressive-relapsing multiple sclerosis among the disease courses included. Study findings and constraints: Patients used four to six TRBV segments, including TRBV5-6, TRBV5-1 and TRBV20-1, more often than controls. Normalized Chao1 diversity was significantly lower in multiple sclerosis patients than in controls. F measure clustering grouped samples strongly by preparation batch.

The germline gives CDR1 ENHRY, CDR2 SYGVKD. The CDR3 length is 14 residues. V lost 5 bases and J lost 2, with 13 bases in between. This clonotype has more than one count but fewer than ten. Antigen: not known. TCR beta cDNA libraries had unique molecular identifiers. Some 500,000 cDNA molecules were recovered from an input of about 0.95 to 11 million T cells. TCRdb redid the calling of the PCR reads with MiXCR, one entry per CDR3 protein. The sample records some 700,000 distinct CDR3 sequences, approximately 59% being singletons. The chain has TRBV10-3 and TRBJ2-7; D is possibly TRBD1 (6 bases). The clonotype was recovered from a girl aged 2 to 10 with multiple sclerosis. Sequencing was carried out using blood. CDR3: CAISSQGSPYEQYF. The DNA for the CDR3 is TGTGCCATCAGTTCACAGGGATCCCCCTACGAGCAGTACTTC.